Presented here are 30 T cell receptor beta chains from one specimen sequenced in a study of blood T cell repertoires in COVID-19. TCRdb's table, derived via immunoSEQ multiplex PCR, lists solely in-frame clones and lacks some. The sample has 50,000 to 65,000 clones; more than 75% are singletons. Sample: peripheral blood. The receptors derive from a man aged 35 to 55 with active COVID-19.

The chain links TRBV6-1 to TRBJ2-3; TRBD1 agrees at 8 bases. There are 16 residues in the CDR3. After removal of 1 base from V and 0 bases from J, the junction contained 3 bases not matched to a gene. Germline CDR1 is MNHNS and CDR2 is SASEGT. The CDR3 is CASSEGTGYSTDTQYF. The DNA of the CDR3 is TGTGCCAGCAGTGAAGGGACAGGGTATAGCACAGATACGCAGTATTTT.

The chain employs TRBV10-3 and TRBJ2-7; D perhaps matches TRBD1 (5 bases). Trimming removed 8 bases at V and 2 bases at J, with 13 bases between. CDR1 is ENHRY, CDR2 SYGVKD, per germline. The CDR3 extends over 13 amino acids. The CDR3 loop reads CAIGAASTYEQYF. The CDR3 DNA follows: TGTGCCATCGGGGCGGCCAGCACCTACGAGCAGTACTTC.

The chain recombines TRBV28 with TRBJ2-7; D might be TRBD2 (6 bases). Between the trimmed V and J ends, which lost 6 bases and 2 bases, there was a span of 17 bases. The CDR3 sequence is 15 residues long. Germline CDR1 reads MDHEN; CDR2 reads SYDVKM. The CDR3 loop is CASSLTSLGPYEQYF. Here the CDR3 DNA reads TGTGCCAGCAGCTTAACTAGCTTGGGGCCCTACGAGCAGTACTTC.

The chain recombines TRBV19 with TRBJ2-7, with 7 bases aligning to TRBD2. Per germline, CDR1 LNHDA and CDR2 SQIVND (reference sequence). This CDR3 region has 13 residues. Trimming removed 4 bases from V and 5 bases from J; junction bases left unmatched: 5. This CDR3 reads CASSSGGRDEQYF. The CDR3 DNA reads as TGTGCCAGTAGTAGCGGGGGACGGGACGAGCAGTACTTC.

This clone has more than one count but fewer than ten. The gene calls are TRBV4-2 and TRBJ2-2; TRBD2 is a possible D gene (6 bases). The germline V gene encodes CDR1 LGHNA and CDR2 YNFKEQ. CDR3 length: 15 amino acids. The V and J ends lost 5 bases and 1 base respectively, with 11 bases between them. In DNA form, the CDR3 reads TGTGCCAGCAGCTACACCGGGGGGAACACCGGGGAGCTGTTTTTT. The encoded protein is CASSYTGGNTGELFF.

The rearrangement uses TRBV28 and TRBJ2-3; 14 bases are a match to TRBD2. Germline-derived CDR1 and CDR2 are MDHEN and SYDVKM. The V and J ends lost 6 bases and 4 bases, in that order; junction bases with no gene match: 6. The CDR3 covers 16 residues. The CDR3 bases are TGTGCCAGCAGCGGGACTAGCGGGAGTTTCGCAGATACGCAGTATTTT. Protein sequence: CASSGTSGSFADTQYF.

V usage is TRBV7-2 and J usage is TRBJ2-4; D possibly corresponds to TRBD2 (6 bases). V lost 5 bases and J 8 bases, leaving 22 bases between the germline ends. The CDR3 consists of 16 residues. Germline values: CDR1 SGHTA, CDR2 FQGNSA. The CDR3 DNA follows: TGTGCCAGCAGCCCCCGCGGTCTGACGGGAGAACACATTCAGTACTTC. It specifies CASSPRGLTGEHIQYF.

This clone appeared a single time. This sequence joins TRBV6-5 and TRBJ1-3; D is uncertain. The CDR3 has 15 amino acids. CDR1 is MNHEY and CDR2 is SVGAGI in the germline V gene. V dropped 4 bases and J dropped 0 bases, with 10 bases sitting between them. DNA for the CDR3: TGTGCCAGCAGTTCCTCCGGGATCTCTGGAAACACCATATATTTT. This encodes CASSSSGISGNTIYF.

Only a few counts were recorded for this clone. The chain combines TRBV7-2 with TRBJ1-1; D remains unclear. V was shortened by 8 bases and J by 3 bases, with 13 bases between the two germline ends. The CDR3 is 13 amino acids. Germline CDR1 SGHTA, CDR2 FQGNSA. The CDR3: CASEGEMDTEAFF. The DNA of the CDR3 is TGTGCCAGCGAGGGAGAGATGGACACTGAAGCTTTCTTT.

This rearrangement joins TRBV11-3 to TRBJ2-3; D gene ambiguous. Trimming shortened V by 5 bases and J by 0 bases, and 6 bases separated the two germline ends. The CDR3 loop spans 13 amino acids. In germline, CDR1 is SGHNT, CDR2 YENEEA. The chain's CDR3 is CASSPVSTDTQYF. CDR3 bases: TGTGCCAGCAGCCCCGTGAGCACAGATACGCAGTATTTT.

This clone was picked up one time. The V call is TRBV5-5, the J call TRBJ1-1; 8 positions agree with TRBD1. The germline gives CDR1 SGHKS, CDR2 YYEKEE (reference sequence). Trimming cost V 4 bases and J 10 bases; bases outside gene matches: 6. This CDR3 is built from 12 residues. The CDR3 nucleotides are TGTGCCAGCAGCGTAACAGGGGGGCGAGCTTTCTTT. Its translation is CASSVTGGRAFF.

This chain uses TRBV5-4 with TRBJ2-7; 9 positions agree with TRBD1. Germline V gives CDR1 SGHNT, CDR2 YYREEE (reference sequence). The CDR3 has 16 amino acids. V shed 4 bases, J shed 3 bases, and the junction held 11 bases outside the gene matches. In nucleotides, the CDR3 is TGTGCCAGCAGCGGGTTTTCCGGGACAGGGAACTACGAGCAGTACTTC. It yields the protein CASSGFSGTGNYEQYF.

This clone was seen only once. CDR3 bases: TGTGCCAGCTACCTTAGGGACAGGGGGCCAGGCGAGCAGTACTTC. Residues: CASYLRDRGPGEQYF. The rearrangement joins TRBV28 to TRBJ2-7; 12 bases agree with TRBD1. This CDR3 has 15 residues. The V gene's germline CDR1 is MDHEN and CDR2 SYDVKM. The junction had 11 bases not matched to a gene; V was cut back by 8 bases and J by 6 bases.

This clone was recorded once. The rearrangement uses TRBV21-1 and TRBJ2-3; the table assigns TRBD2, which was not confirmed against the DNA. TRBV21-1 is listed as a pseudogene. The CDR3 loop spans 15 amino acids. The CDR3 coding sequence is TGTGCCAGCAGCAAAGCGACGCGGGAGGCAGATACGCAGTATTTT. It encodes CASSKATREADTQYF.

The V gene is TRBV7-8, the J gene TRBJ2-3, with 11 positions matching TRBD2. Germline lookup yields CDR1 SGHVS and CDR2 FQNEAQ. This CDR3 is 17 amino acids long. V gave up 2 bases and J gave up 1 base; unmatched junction bases: 5. The CDR3: CASSLSTSGRGTDTQYF. CDR3 in DNA: TGTGCCAGCAGCTTATCTACTAGCGGGAGAGGCACAGATACGCAGTATTTT.

A single count supports this clone. The V call is TRBV19, the J call TRBJ1-5; D not resolved. Between the trimmed V and J ends, which lost 6 bases and 2 bases, there was a span of 11 bases. From germline, CDR1 is LNHDA and CDR2 SQIVND (reference sequence). CDR3 size: 14 residues. The CDR3 sequence is CASSMREGNQPQHF. Written as DNA, the CDR3 is TGTGCCAGTAGCATGAGGGAGGGCAATCAGCCCCAGCATTTT.

The rearrangement links TRBV30 to TRBJ1-1; D might be TRBD1 (6 bases). This CDR3 contains 13 residues. Trimming shortened V by 5 bases and J by 3 bases, and 13 bases separated the two germline ends. Germline loops: CDR1 GTSNPN, CDR2 SVGIG (reference sequence). DNA of the CDR3: TGTGCCTGGCGCTGGGGGCCCTACACTGAAGCTTTCTTT. Translating gives CAWRWGPYTEAFF.

J is TRBJ2-5 and V is TRBV19; 8 bases align to TRBD1. Germline trimming cut 6 bases from V and 5 bases from J; bases unmatched to any gene: 8. The CDR3 has 14 residues. The germline gives CDR1 LNHDA, CDR2 SQIVND (reference sequence). CDR3 in DNA: TGTGCCAGTAGATCAGGGGGCGAAGGGGAGACCCAGTACTTC. It yields the protein CASRSGGEGETQYF.

CDR3 DNA sequence: TGTGCCAGCAGCTTTAACAGCGGGAGGGCCTCCTACAATGAGCAGTTCTTC. It translates to CASSFNSGRASYNEQFF. This chain joins TRBV5-4 and TRBJ2-1, with 10 bases fitting TRBD2. Trimming cost V 2 bases and J 0 bases; bases outside gene matches: 5. This CDR3 comprises 17 residues. The germline V gene has CDR1 SGHNT and CDR2 YYREEE (reference sequence).

This clone showed up just a few times. The J gene is TRBJ1-5, the V gene TRBV15, with 7 positions matching TRBD1. Trimming removed 0 bases from V and 0 bases from J; junction bases left unmatched: 8. Germline V gene lookup returns CDR1 LNHNV and CDR2 YYDKDF (reference sequence). This CDR3 comprises 18 residues. CDR3 loop: CATSRDSNTGDSNQPQHF. In nucleotides, the CDR3 is TGTGCCACCAGCAGAGATTCTAATACAGGGGATAGCAATCAGCCCCAGCATTTT.

The V and J genes are TRBV12-3 or TRBV12-4 and TRBJ2-2; no clear D gene. V was clipped by 5 bases and J by 0 bases, with 4 bases between them. This CDR3 has 13 amino acids. CDR3 sequence: CASSQANTGELFF. As DNA, the CDR3 is TGTGCCAGCAGTCAGGCGAACACCGGGGAGCTGTTTTTT.

The chain employs TRBV19 and TRBJ1-1; no clear D. This CDR3 region has 13 residues. V lost 3 bases to trimming and J lost 1 base, with 6 bases between them. CDR1 and CDR2 (germline): LNHDA, SQIVND (reference sequence). The CDR3 DNA reads TGTGCCAGTAGTATTCAGGCGAACACTGAAGCTTTCTTT. Protein product: CASSIQANTEAFF.

The gene calls are TRBV9 and TRBJ2-3; TRBD2 aligns across 8 bases. Trimming cost V 7 bases and J 5 bases; bases outside gene matches: 6. The V gene's germline CDR1 is SGDLS and CDR2 YYNGEE. This CDR3 region has 13 residues. Here the CDR3 reads CASGSGTEDTQYF. The CDR3 nucleotides read TGTGCCAGCGGTAGCGGGACCGAAGATACGCAGTATTTT.

The J gene is TRBJ1-6, the V gene TRBV20-1; D is ambiguous. The CDR3 covers 11 residues. V lost 0 bases and J lost 18, with 12 bases in between. CDR1 is DFQATT, CDR2 SNEGSKA, per germline (reference sequence). CDR3 in DNA: TGCAGTGCTAGAGATCGTGGTAGTCGCCACTTT. This gives the protein CSARDRGSRHF.

This chain joins TRBV20-1 and TRBJ2-1, with 7 bases matching TRBD2. Germline V lookup: CDR1 DFQATT, CDR2 SNEGSKA (reference sequence). This CDR3 is built from 16 residues. V dropped 3 bases and J dropped 7; count of bases not matched to a gene: 15. Here the CDR3 reads CSASQPGGGPRNEQFF. The CDR3 region has the DNA TGCAGTGCTAGTCAACCGGGGGGAGGGCCAAGGAATGAGCAGTTCTTC.

In this sample, this clone turned up once. This chain uses TRBV7-9 with TRBJ2-6; weak D call: TRBD1 (5 bases). The CDR3 length is 15 residues. CDR1 is SEHNR and CDR2 is FQNEAQ in the germline V gene (reference sequence). V was pared by 0 bases and J by 2 bases, with 5 bases between. The CDR3 here is CASSLAGAGANVLTF. DNA of the CDR3: TGTGCCAGCAGCTTAGCAGGGGCTGGGGCCAACGTCCTGACTTTC.

Concerning this clone: Additional DNA sequences in this sample encode the identical CDR3. This chain links TRBV30 with TRBJ2-3, with TRBD1 as a possible D gene (5 bases). Germline values: CDR1 GTSNPN, CDR2 SVGIG (reference sequence). V gave up 0 bases and J gave up 6 bases, with 7 bases separating them. The CDR3 covers 12 residues. The CDR3 protein is CAWSVGADTQYF. The CDR3 bases are TGTGCCTGGAGTGTAGGGGCGGATACGCAGTATTTT.

The chain uses TRBV6-5 and TRBJ2-7, with D maybe TRBD2 (5 bases). V shed 3 bases and J shed 2 bases, with 17 bases lying between them. This CDR3 is 16 amino acids long. Germline V gene data show CDR1 as MNHEY and CDR2 as SVGAGI. CDR3 region: CASSYSFGLDTYEQYF. The CDR3 nucleotides read TGTGCCAGCAGTTATTCTTTTGGACTGGATACCTACGAGCAGTACTTC.

V usage is TRBV5-4 and J usage is TRBJ2-7; 8 bases line up with TRBD1. The length of the CDR3 is 16 residues. Germline CDR1 SGHNT, CDR2 YYREEE (reference sequence). Trimming took 6 bases from V and 7 from J; bases not matched to a gene: 18. CDR3 coding DNA: TGTGCCAGCAACCCCCCATCAGGACAGGGCTTTAATGAGCAGTACTTC. Translated, it gives CASNPPSGQGFNEQYF.

The V gene is TRBV19, the J gene TRBJ1-4; D gene ambiguous. Trimming took off 5 bases at V and 1 base at J, with 8 bases between the two ends. Germline lookup yields CDR1 LNHDA and CDR2 SQIVND (reference sequence). This CDR3 comprises 14 residues. The CDR3 loop reads CASSPPGTNEKLFF. DNA of the CDR3: TGTGCCAGTAGTCCCCCAGGAACTAATGAAAAACTGTTTTTT. Full variable domain (outside the CDR3, taken from reference TRBV19 and TRBJ1-4): DGGITQSPKYLFRKEGQNVTLSCEQNLNHDAMYWYRQDPGQGLRLIYYSQIVNDFQKGDIAEGYSVSREKKESFPLTVTSAQKNPTAFYLCASSPPGTNEKLFFGSGTQLSVL.